This TCR beta chain was identified during a study of CD8 T cells in ankylosing spondylitis. Study findings and constraints: Ankylosing spondylitis blood seemed to carry a telltale TCR beta motif made of about 8 highly homologous variants. Reportedly, significant enrichment of disease-linked clones occurred in matched ankylosing spondylitis synovial fluid. Past research had described some motif variants in reactive arthritis synovial fluid and blood.

TCRdb reprocessed the 5' RACE reads via MiXCR and lists one record per CDR3 protein. There are 310,000 or so distinct CDR3 sequences in the sample; around 20% occur only once, and 7.8% lies in the top ten. The CDR3 is 15 residues long. The ends lost 2 bases at V and 5 bases at J; junction bases unmatched: 4. This clonotype occurred a few times. Antigen: not known. This receptor was obtained from a male donor with ankylosing spondylitis or in good health (not recorded which). Sequencing was carried out using blood, either unsorted or a sorted T cell fraction (not recorded which). J is TRBJ2-1 and V is TRBV12-3 or TRBV12-4; 9 bases are a match to TRBD1. The CDR3 reads CASSLTGGLDNEQFF. DNA of the CDR3: TGTGCCAGCAGTTTAACAGGGGGCTTGGACAATGAGCAGTTCTTC.